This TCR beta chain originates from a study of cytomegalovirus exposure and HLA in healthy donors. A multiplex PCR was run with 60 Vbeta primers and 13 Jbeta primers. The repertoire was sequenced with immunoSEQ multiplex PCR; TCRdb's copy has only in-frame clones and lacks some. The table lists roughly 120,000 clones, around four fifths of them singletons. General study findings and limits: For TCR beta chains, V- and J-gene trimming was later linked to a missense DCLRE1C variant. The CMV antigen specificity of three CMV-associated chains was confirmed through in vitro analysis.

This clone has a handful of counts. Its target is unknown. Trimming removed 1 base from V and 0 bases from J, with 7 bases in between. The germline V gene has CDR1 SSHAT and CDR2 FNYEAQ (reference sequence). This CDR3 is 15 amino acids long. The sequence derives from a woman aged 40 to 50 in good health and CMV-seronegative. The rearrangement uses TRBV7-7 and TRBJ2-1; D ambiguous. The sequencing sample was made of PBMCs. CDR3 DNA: TGTGCCAGCAGCTTAGGGTTCGGCTCCTACAATGAGCAGTTCTTC. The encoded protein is CASSLGFGSYNEQFF.